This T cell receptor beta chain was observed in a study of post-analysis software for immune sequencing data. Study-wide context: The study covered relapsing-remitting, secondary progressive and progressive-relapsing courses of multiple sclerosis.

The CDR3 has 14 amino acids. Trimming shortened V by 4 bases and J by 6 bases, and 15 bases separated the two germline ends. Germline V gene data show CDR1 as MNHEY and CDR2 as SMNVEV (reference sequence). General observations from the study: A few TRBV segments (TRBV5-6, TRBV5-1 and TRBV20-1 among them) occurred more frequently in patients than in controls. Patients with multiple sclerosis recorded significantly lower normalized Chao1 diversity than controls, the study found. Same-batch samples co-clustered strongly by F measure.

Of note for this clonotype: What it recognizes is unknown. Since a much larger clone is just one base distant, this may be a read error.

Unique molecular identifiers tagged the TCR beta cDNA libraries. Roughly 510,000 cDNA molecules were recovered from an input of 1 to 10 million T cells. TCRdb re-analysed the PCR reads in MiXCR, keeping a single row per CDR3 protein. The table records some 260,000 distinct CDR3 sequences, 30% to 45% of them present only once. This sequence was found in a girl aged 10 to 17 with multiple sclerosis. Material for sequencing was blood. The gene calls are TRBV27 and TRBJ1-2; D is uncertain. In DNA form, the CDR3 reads TGTGCCAGCAGTTCGCGGGCAGGCGCTCATGGCTACACCTTC. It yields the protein CASSSRAGAHGYTF.